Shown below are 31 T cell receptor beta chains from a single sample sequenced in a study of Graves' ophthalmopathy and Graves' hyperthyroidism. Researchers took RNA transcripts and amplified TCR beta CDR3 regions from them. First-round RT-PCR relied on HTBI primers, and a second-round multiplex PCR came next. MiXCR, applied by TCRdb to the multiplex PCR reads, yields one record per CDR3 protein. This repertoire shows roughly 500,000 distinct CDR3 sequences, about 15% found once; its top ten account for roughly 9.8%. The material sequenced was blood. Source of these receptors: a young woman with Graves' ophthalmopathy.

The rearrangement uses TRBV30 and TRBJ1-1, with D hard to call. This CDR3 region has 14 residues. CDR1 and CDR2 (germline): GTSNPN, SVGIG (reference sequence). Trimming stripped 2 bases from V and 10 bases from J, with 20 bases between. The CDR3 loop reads CAWSLSGPLSGAFF. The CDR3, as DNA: TGTGCCTGGAGTTTATCCGGGCCCCTGTCGGGAGCTTTCTTT.

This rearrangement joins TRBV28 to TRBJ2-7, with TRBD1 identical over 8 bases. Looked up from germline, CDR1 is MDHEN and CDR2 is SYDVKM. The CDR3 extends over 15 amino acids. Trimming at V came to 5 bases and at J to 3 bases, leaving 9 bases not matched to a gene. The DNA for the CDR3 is TGTGCCAGCAGTGAGCAGGGGGCGACCCTCTACGAGCAGTACTTC. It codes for CASSEQGATLYEQYF.

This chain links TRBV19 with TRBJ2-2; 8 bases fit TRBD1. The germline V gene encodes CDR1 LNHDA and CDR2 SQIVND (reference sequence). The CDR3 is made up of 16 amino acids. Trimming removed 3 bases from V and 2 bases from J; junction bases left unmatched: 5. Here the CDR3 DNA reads TGTGCCAGTAGTATGTACAGGGGGGAAAACACCGGGGAGCTGTTTTTT. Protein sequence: CASSMYRGENTGELFF.

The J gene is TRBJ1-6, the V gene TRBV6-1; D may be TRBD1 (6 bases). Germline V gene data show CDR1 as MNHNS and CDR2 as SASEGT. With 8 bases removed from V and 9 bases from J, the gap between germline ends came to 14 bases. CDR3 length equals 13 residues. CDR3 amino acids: CASGAGTFSPLHF. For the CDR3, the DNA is TGTGCCAGCGGAGCAGGGACATTTTCACCCCTCCACTTT.

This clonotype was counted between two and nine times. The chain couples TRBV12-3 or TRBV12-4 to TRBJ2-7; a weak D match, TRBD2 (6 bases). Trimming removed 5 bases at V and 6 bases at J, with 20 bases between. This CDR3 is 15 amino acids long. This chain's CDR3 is CASSTGRGKRAEQYF. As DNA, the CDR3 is TGTGCCAGCAGTACCGGCCGGGGGAAGAGGGCCGAGCAGTACTTC.

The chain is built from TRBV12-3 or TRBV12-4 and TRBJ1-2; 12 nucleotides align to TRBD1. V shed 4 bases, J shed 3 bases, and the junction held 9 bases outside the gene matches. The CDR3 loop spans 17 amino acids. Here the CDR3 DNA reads TGTGCCAGCAGTTACCGGGACAGGGGGCGGAATGACTATGGCTACACCTTC. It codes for CASSYRDRGRNDYGYTF.

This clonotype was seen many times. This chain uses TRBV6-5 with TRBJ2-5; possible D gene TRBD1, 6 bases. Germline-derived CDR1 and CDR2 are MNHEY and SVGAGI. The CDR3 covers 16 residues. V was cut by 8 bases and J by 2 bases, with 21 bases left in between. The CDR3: CASRRRGKGSQETQYF. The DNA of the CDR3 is TGTGCCAGCCGGAGAAGGGGGAAAGGTTCGCAAGAGACCCAGTACTTC.

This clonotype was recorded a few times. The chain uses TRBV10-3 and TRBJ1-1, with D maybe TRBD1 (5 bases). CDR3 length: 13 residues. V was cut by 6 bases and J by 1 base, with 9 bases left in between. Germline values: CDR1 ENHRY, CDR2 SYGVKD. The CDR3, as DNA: TGTGCCATCAGGGGGGTTGGGAACACTGAAGCTTTCTTT. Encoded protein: CAIRGVGNTEAFF.

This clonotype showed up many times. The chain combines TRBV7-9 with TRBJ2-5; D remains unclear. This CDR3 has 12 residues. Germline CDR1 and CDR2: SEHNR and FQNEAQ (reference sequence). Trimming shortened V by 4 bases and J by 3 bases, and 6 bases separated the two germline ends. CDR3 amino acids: CASSSTEETQYF. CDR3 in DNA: TGTGCCAGCAGCTCCACGGAAGAGACCCAGTACTTC.

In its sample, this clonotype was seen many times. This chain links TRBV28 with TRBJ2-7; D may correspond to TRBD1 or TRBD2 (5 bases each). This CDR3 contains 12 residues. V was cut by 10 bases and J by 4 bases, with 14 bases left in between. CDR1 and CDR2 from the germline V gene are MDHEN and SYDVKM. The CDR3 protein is CATGRDGYEQYF. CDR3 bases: TGTGCCACCGGCAGGGACGGGTACGAGCAGTACTTC. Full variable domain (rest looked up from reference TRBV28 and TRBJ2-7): DVKVTQSSRYLVKRTGEKVFLECVQDMDHENMFWYRQDPGLGLRLIYFSYDVKMKEKGDIPEGYSVSREKKERFSLILESASTNQTSMYLCATGRDGYEQYFGPGTRLTVT.

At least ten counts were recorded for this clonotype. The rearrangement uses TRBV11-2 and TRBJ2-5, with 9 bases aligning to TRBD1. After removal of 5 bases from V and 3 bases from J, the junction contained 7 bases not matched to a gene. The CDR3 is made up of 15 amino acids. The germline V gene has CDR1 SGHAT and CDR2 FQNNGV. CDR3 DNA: TGTGCCAGCAGCCCCATGGACAGGGGAGAAGAGACCCAGTACTTC. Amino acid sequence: CASSPMDRGEETQYF.

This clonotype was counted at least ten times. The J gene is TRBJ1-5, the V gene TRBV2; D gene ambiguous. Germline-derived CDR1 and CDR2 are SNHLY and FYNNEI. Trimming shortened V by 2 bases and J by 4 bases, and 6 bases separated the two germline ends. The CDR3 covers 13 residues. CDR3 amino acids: CASSESRNQPQHF. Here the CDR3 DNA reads TGTGCCAGCAGTGAATCCAGGAATCAGCCCCAGCATTTT.

Here the CDR3 reads CASSLEPGGLLGTQYF. CDR3 coding DNA: TGTGCCAGCAGCTTAGAACCGGGAGGGCTCCTCGGGACCCAGTACTTC. The rearrangement joins TRBV11-2 to TRBJ2-5; 8 bases agree with TRBD2. Germline CDR1 and CDR2: SGHAT and FQNNGV. CDR3 length: 16 residues. With V trimmed by 0 bases and J by 7 bases, 10 bases remained unmatched.

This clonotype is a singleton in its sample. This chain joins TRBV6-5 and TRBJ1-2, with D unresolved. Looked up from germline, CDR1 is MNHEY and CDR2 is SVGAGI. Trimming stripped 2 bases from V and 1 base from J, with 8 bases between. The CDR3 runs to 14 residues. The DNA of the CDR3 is TGTGCCAGCAGTTACGGCGGTAGTAACTATGGCTACACCTTC. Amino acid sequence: CASSYGGSNYGYTF.

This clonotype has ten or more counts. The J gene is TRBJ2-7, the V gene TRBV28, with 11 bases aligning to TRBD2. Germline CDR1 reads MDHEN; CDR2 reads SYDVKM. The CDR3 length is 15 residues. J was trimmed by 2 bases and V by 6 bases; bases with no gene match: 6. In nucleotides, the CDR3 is TGTGCCAGCAGGGCCCTAGCGGGGGGTACCTACGAGCAGTACTTC. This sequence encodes CASRALAGGTYEQYF.

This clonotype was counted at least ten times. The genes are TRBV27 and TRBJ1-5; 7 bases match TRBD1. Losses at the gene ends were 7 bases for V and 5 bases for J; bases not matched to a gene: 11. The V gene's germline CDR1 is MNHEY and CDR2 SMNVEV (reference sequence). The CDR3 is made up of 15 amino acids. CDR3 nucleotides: TGTGCCAGCACACTTACAGGGGCAGGGGATCAGCCCCAGCATTTT. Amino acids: CASTLTGAGDQPQHF.

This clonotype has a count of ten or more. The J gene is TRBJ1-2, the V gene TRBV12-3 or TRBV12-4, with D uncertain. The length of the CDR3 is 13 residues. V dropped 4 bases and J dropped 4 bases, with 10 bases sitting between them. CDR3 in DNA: TGTGCCAGCAGTTATCGGGAGGCCTATGGCTACACCTTC. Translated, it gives CASSYREAYGYTF.

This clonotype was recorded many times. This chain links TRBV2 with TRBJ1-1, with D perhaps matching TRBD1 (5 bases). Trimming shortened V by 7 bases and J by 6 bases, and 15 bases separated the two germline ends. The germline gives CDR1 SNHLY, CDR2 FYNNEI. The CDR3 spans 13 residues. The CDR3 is CASIIVAGSEAFF. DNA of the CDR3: TGTGCCAGCATTATTGTGGCAGGGTCTGAAGCTTTCTTT.

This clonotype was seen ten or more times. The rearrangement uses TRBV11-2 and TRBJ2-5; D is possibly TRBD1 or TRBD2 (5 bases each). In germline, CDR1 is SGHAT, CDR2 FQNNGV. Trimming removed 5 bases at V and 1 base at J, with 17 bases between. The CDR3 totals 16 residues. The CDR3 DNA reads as TGTGCCAGCAGCCCCCGGGACCGTCAAATCCAAGAGACCCAGTACTTC. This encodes CASSPRDRQIQETQYF.

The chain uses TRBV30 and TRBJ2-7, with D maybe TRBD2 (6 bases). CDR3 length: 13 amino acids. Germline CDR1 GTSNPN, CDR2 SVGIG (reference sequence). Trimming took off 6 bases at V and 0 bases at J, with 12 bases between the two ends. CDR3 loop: CACRETRSYEQYF. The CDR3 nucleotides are TGTGCCTGCCGGGAGACCCGCTCCTACGAGCAGTACTTC. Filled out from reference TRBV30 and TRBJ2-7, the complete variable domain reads SQTIHQWPATLVQPVGSPLSLECTVEGTSNPNLYWYRQAAGRGLQLLFYSVGIGQISSEVPQNLSASRPQDRQFILSSKKLLLSDSGFYLCACRETRSYEQYFGPGTRLTVT.

The CDR3 region has the DNA TGTGCCAGCACACTGACAGTCCAAGAGACCCAGTACTTC. This translates into CASTLTVQETQYF. This sequence joins TRBV28 and TRBJ2-5; a possible D gene is TRBD1 (5 bases). The V gene's germline CDR1 is MDHEN and CDR2 SYDVKM. This CDR3 spans 13 amino acids. V gave up 7 bases and J gave up 1 base, with 10 bases separating them.

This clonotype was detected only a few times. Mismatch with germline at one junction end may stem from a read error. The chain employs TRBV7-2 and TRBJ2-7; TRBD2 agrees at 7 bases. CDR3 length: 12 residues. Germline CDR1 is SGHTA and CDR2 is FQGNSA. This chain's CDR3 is CASSPRDYKQYF. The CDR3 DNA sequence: TGTGCCAGCAGCCCCCGGGACTACAAGCAGTACTTC.

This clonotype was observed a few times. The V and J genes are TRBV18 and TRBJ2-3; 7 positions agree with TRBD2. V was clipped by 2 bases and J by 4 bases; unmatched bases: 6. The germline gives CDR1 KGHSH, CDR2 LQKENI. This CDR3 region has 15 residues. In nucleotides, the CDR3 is TGTGCCAGCTCACCAAGCGGGATAGGGTCAGATACGCAGTATTTT. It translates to CASSPSGIGSDTQYF. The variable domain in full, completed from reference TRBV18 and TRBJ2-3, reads NAGVMQNPRHLVRRRGQEARLRCSPMKGHSHVYWYRQLPEEGLKFMVYLQKENIIDESGMPKERFSAEFPKEGPSILRIQQVVRGDSAAYFCASSPSGIGSDTQYFGPGTRLTVL.

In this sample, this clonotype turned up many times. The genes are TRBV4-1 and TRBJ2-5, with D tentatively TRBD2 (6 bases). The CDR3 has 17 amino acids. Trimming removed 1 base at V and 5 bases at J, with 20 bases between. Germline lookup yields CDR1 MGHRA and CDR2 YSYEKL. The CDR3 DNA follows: TGCGCCAGCAGCCAAGTAGGGCGGGACCGAGGTGGCGAGACCCAGTACTTC. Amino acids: CASSQVGRDRGGETQYF.

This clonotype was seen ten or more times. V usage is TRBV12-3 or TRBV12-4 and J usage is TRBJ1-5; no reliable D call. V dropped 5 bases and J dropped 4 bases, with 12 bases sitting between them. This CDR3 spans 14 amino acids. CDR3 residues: CASSGPGGNQPQHF. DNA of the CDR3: TGTGCCAGCAGTGGGCCGGGCGGGAATCAGCCCCAGCATTTT.

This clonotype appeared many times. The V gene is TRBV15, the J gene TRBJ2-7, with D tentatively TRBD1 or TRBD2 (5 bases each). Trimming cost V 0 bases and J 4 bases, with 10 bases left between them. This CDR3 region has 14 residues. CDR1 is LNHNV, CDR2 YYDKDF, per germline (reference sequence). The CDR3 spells CATSREGVGYEQYF. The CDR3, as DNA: TGTGCCACCAGCAGAGAGGGGGTGGGTTACGAGCAGTACTTC.

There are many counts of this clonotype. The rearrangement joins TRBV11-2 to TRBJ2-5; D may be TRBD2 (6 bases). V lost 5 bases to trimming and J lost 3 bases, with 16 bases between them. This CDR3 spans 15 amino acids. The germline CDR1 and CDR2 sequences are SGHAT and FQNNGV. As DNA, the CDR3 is TGTGCCAGCAGCCCCATTGCGGGGCATAAAGAGACCCAGTACTTC. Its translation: CASSPIAGHKETQYF.

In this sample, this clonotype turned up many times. The CDR3: CASSPSRYEQYF. CDR3 bases: TGTGCCAGCAGTCCCAGCCGCTACGAGCAGTACTTC. V usage is TRBV28 and J usage is TRBJ2-7; D is unresolved. Germline lookup yields CDR1 MDHEN and CDR2 SYDVKM. Trimming cost V 5 bases and J 3 bases, with 8 bases left between them. This CDR3 has 12 amino acids.

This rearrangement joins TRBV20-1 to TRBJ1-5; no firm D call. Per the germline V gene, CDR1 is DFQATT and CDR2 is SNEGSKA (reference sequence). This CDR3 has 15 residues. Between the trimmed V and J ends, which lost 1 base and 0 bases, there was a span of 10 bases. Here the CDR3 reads CSARAGFYSNQPQHF. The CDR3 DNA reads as TGCAGTGCTAGAGCCGGCTTCTATAGCAATCAGCCCCAGCATTTT.

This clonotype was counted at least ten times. Here the CDR3 reads CASSPRPLRKETQYF. The CDR3 bases are TGTGCCAGCAGCCCGCGGCCCCTCCGGAAAGAGACCCAGTACTTC. This chain connects TRBV7-8 to TRBJ2-5, with D unresolved. V was pared by 5 bases and J by 3 bases, with 16 bases between. In germline, CDR1 is SGHVS, CDR2 FQNEAQ. This CDR3 is 15 amino acids long.

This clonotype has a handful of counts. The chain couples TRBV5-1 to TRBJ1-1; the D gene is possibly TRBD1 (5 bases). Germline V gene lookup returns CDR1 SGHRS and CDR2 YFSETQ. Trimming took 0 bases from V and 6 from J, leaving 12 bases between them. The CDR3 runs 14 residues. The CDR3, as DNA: TGCGCCAGCAGCTTGGCTTTGGGGGGTCCTGAAGCTTTCTTT. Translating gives CASSLALGGPEAFF.